Shown below are 5 T cell receptor beta chains from a single sample sequenced in a study of CD8+ T cells in alopecia areata (dated by TCRdb to between 2018 and 2020). Receptors were amplified or captured by the immunoSEQ multiplex PCR assay. To provide template for TCR sequencing, every sample had RNA extracted and reverse transcribed into cDNA. TCRdb carries this immuneACCESS record with in-frame sequences only. Its versions omit some clonotypes, under half of them owing to an unresolved V gene in the studies checked, with the rest unexplained. The sample table contains about 150,000 clones; only one count was recorded for around 47% of them. The ten largest clones add up to roughly 6.8% of the sample. Sequenced: CD4+ T cells sorted from blood. These receptor sequences come from a human donor with alopecia areata.

This chain joins TRBV7-9 and TRBJ1-2, with a weak D call TRBD1 (5 bases). The CDR3 is 14 amino acids. V was clipped by 11 bases and J by 3 bases, with 19 bases between them. Germline-derived CDR1 and CDR2 are SEHNR and FQNEAQ (reference sequence). The DNA of the CDR3 is TGTGCCGAGAGGACGGGACTATGGGACTATGGCTACACCTTC. Residues: CAERTGLWDYGYTF.

The gene calls are TRBV6-5 and TRBJ1-1; tentatively, D is TRBD1 (5 bases). Trimming took off 6 bases at V and 11 bases at J, with 13 bases between the two ends. The germline V gene has CDR1 MNHEY and CDR2 SVGAGI. This CDR3 region has 11 residues. The CDR3 is CASSLQGAAFF. Here the CDR3 DNA reads TGTGCCAGCAGCCTTCAGGGAGCGGCTTTCTTT.

The rearrangement joins TRBV7-3 to TRBJ2-2; tentatively, D is TRBD2 (6 bases). Germline CDR1 reads SGHTA; CDR2 reads FQGTGA. CDR3 length equals 16 residues. Trimming pared 4 bases from V and 6 bases from J, leaving 18 bases between. The CDR3: CASSSIAGRGAGELFF. In DNA, the CDR3 is TGTGCCAGCAGCTCAATCGCGGGACGGGGAGCCGGGGAGCTGTTTTTT.

This clone came up a few times. The chain links TRBV15 to TRBJ2-1; D uncertain. Trimming took 1 base from V and 7 from J, leaving 17 bases between them. CDR3 length equals 16 residues. Germline V gives CDR1 LNHNV, CDR2 YYDKDF (reference sequence). The CDR3 reads CATSRGTSDQGNEQFF. The CDR3 DNA reads TGTGCCACCAGCAGAGGTACAAGCGATCAAGGGAATGAGCAGTTCTTC.

Only a few counts were recorded for this clone. J is TRBJ1-1 and V is TRBV29-1; D remains ambiguous. CDR1 SQVTM and CDR2 ANQGSEA come from the germline V gene. The CDR3 covers 11 residues. The V gene lost 4 bases and the J gene lost 5 bases, with 8 bases spanning the gap. CDR3 coding DNA: TGCAGCGTTGGAGGGCTTACTGAAGCTTTCTTT. It codes for CSVGGLTEAFF.